The clone carrying this T cell receptor beta chain was observed at least ten times. Its antigen is not identified. Enrolled ophthalmopathy patients presented with a Clinical Activity Score of at least 3, a NOSPECS grade of at least 4, and disease duration under 3 months. Fresh peripheral blood, 8 to 10 ml, was the source of the PBMCs. Germline V gene sequence: CDR1 SEHNR, CDR2 FQNEAQ (reference sequence). This CDR3 is 15 amino acids long. The V and J ends lost 5 bases and 1 base respectively, with 14 bases between them. The data derive from a study of T cells in Graves' hyperthyroidism and ophthalmopathy. General study results and limits: Ophthalmopathy was identified by the model a median roughly 6.5 months ahead of onset. Most clonotypes expanded in the thyroid (above 0.001) were also present in blood.

The investigators amplified TCR beta CDR3 regions from RNA transcripts. The HTBI primer set was used in a first-round RT-PCR of the TCR CDR3. TCRdb re-called the multiplex PCR reads with MiXCR, one entry per CDR3 protein. The data contain about 640,000 distinct CDR3 sequences, around 20% of them singletons. Source material: blood. This clonotype originated in a man aged 30 to 39 with Graves' ophthalmopathy. The chain couples TRBV7-9 to TRBJ2-5; D perhaps matches TRBD2 (6 bases). This chain's CDR3 is CASSPGWRGQETQYF. The CDR3 bases are TGTGCCAGCAGCCCAGGCTGGCGGGGCCAAGAGACCCAGTACTTC. Supplemented by reference TRBV7-9 and TRBJ2-5, the full variable domain reads DTGVSQNPRHKITKRGQNVTFRCDPISEHNRLYWYRQTLGQGPEFLTYFQNEAQLEKSRLLSDRFSAERPKGSFSTLEIQRTEQGDSAMYLCASSPGWRGQETQYFGPGTRLLVL.